This T cell receptor (beta chain) is drawn from a study of cytomegalovirus exposure and HLA in healthy donors (dated by TCRdb to about 2017). In the study overall: In an earlier analysis of approximately 640 of the donors, 276 Gb of sequence data and roughly 100 million unique TCR beta sequences from about 180 million T cells were reported. Roughly 300 gigabases of sequencing data and around 80 million unique TCR sequences made up an early release that covered 500 to 650 HLA-typed donors. Of the roughly 430 genotyped donors, roughly 80% fell in the genetic ancestry cluster associated with self-reported Caucasian donors. The study aimed to test whether signatures of past pathogen exposure could be identified by cataloging public T cell receptors. The study profiled the T cell repertoires of hundreds of subjects by immunosequencing and related them to cytomegalovirus serostatus. Besides the first cohort of around 700 subjects, a separate validation cohort made up of 90 to 150 different subjects was used. High-throughput TCR immunosequencing, statistical association of individual TCRs with disease status, and machine learning were combined to predict cytomegalovirus infection status. A later analysis re-examined previously published TCR beta repertoires from 500 to 700 donors and added high-resolution HLA genotyping to investigate patterns of TCR occurrence. Rather than drawing on any new phenotypic data, the later analysis identified candidate immune exposures from TCR beta sequences and the way those sequences occurred across donors. An earlier analysis of approximately 630 of the donors applied high-throughput TCR beta sequencing to assess whether each TCR beta V gene segment acted as functional or pseudogenic. Donor age, sex, ethnicity and CMV serostatus were collected together with the repertoire data. Genome-wide SNP genotypes for about 60% of the roughly 700 donors were used in a later genetic analysis, which treated that subset as a discovery cohort. Every repertoire in the discovery cohort had been generated on one and the same sequencing platform. Class I and class II HLA loci were covered by the typing at four-digit resolution. The number of typed donors differed by locus: 629-630 for A, B, C, DRB1 and DQB1; some 540 for DQA1; approximately 610 for DPA1; and some 450 for DPB1. About five DR-DQ haplotypes were handled as single units for association and clustering, since linkage in the cohort was strong. On average, 235,054 unique TCR beta nucleotide sequences were sequenced per donor among 398 genotyped donors of the cohort, with 15% to 20% of those sequences being non-productive. General conclusions and limits of the study: In a later analysis, HLA-associated TCR beta chains showed more clonal expansion and lower generation probabilities than non-associated chains that were equally common. Linkage disequilibrium might explain the correlated functional status among segregating V segments, but an unknown experimental factor could not be excluded. While some public TCRs were present in many individuals, most TCR sequences turned up only very rarely across donors. The study gave a list of more than 150 TCR beta chains associated with cytomegalovirus. A cluster of highly shared sequence variants was judged likely to be a technical artifact of the sequencing pipeline. In a later analysis, the rate of TCR association differed among HLA loci, with DRB1 alleles having the most associated TCRs and HLA-C alleles having the fewest. In a later analysis, most CMV-associated TCR beta chains were found to appear HLA-restricted, with HLA associations seemingly driven largely by CMV exposure. A further reported finding was that TCR beta sequences accurately predicted the HLA-A and HLA-B alleles for most subjects in the first cohort. Because HLA typing was missing for some donors at each locus, association tests included only the typed subset. Several of the top co-occurrence clusters appeared to be linked to parvovirus B19, influenza, CMV and Epstein-Barr virus, according to a later analysis. Cytomegalovirus status was reported to be diagnosed by the classifier with high specificity and sensitivity in both the original and validation cohorts. The authors suggested that the approach could potentially be extended to other disease states and immunological phenotypes. Immune exposure information for the cohort was limited to CMV serostatus. Because counts were too low, roughly 18 rarely observed V segments, including chromosome 9 orphons, were left out of the earlier analysis of several hundred of the donors. The cohort was sequenced for TCR beta chains only, and without alpha or paired-chain data the features that could be detected were limited. Broadly in line with IMGT annotations, most TCR beta V segments showed up in productive rearrangements about 90% or about 30% of the time in an earlier analysis of approximately 600 of the donors. A few of the identified cytomegalovirus-associated TCR beta chains were confirmed in vitro to be specific for cytomegalovirus antigens. An association between a missense DCLRE1C variant and V-gene and J-gene trimming of TCR beta chains was found in a later genetic analysis and replicated in an independent cohort. According to a later genetic analysis, donors in an Asian-associated ancestry cluster had fewer N-insertions in productive TCRs than the roughly 670-donor mean. At a false discovery rate of 0.05, a later analysis linked 15,000 to 20,000 TCR beta sequences to specific HLA alleles. Sequencing depth was assumed to be roughly uniform across donors in the presence/absence analyses, though that assumption may not hold. When HLA alleles, especially DR and DQ, strongly co-occurred, attributing TCR associations to individual alleles was difficult.

As regards this clone: The specificity of this receptor is unknown. Base qualities are missing; no much larger clone stands one base away.

The cohort comprised 550 to 700 healthy bone marrow donors. Cohort members were all nominally healthy when sampled, although unrecorded immune exposures were likely present. The donor was CMV seropositive and belonged to the group of 250 to 300 seropositive cohort members. A peripheral blood sample was provided by each donor, and peripheral blood mononuclear cells were used for TCR beta sequencing. The Qiagen DNeasy Blood Extraction Kit was used to extract genomic DNA from the blood cell samples. The library came from the immunoSEQ multiplex PCR assay. For the multiplex PCR, a mixture combining 60 forward primers for TCR Vbeta segments and 13 reverse primers for TCR Jbeta segments was used. A multiplex PCR assay on genomic DNA amplified the CDR3 region of rearranged TCR beta genes. The amplified TCR beta libraries were sequenced on the Illumina HiSeq System as 87-base-pair reads. The authors' pipeline ran thus. Across the 500 to 850 repertoires, a later analysis counted roughly 77 million unique TCR beta chains, around 11 million of which were shared by at least two donors. Raw reads were error-corrected and collapsed into unique sequences by a nearest-neighbor algorithm in which closely related sequences were merged to remove PCR and sequencing errors. V, D and J gene segments were assigned by aligning CDR3 sequences to IMGT reference sequences. For a sequence to be retained, a match of at least six nucleotides to both a V gene segment and a J gene segment was required. Rearrangements were classified as productive when the CDR3 lacked stop codons and remained in frame with V and J, and all other rearrangements were classified as non-productive. CDR3 was defined by IMGT convention, running from the second conserved V-encoded cysteine to the conserved J-encoded phenylalanine. The earlier analysis of some 550 of the donors excluded any sequence lacking an unambiguous match to a single V gene segment. An earlier analysis of approximately 590 of the donors called V segments functional above 56.7% productive rearrangements and segregating when the between-donor standard deviation exceeded 5%. To diagnose cytomegalovirus status from the catalog of TCR beta chain sequences, a statistical classification framework was built. A later analysis assigned V and J genes by comparing TCR nucleotide sequences with IMGT/GENE-DB human TR gene sequences. A later analysis assigned CDR3 sequences and most-parsimonious VDJ recombination scenarios with the TCRdist pipeline. In a later analysis, each TCR beta chain was defined by its CDR3 amino acid sequence together with its V-gene family, and reads without a unique V-gene family were excluded. To address suspected cross-contamination and a sequencing artifact, a later analysis removed 450 to 700 highly shared, low-generation-probability nucleotide sequences. In a later analysis, a clonal expansion index was calculated for each public chain from normalized within-repertoire ranks of inferred template counts. In a later analysis, generation probabilities were computed with a VDJ recombination model fitted to out-of-frame rearrangements, and the resulting probabilities were checked against IGoR. In a later analysis, hypergeometric tests were used to score TCR-TCR, TCR-HLA and TCR-CMV co-occurrence, with a repertoire-size bias correction applied to TCR pairs. False discovery rates were estimated in a later analysis by permuting HLA or CMV assignments 20 times. A later analysis grouped co-occurring TCRs with DBSCAN, adding TCRdist sequence similarity when clustering within HLA-allele-positive subsets. Repertoires with fewer than 30,000 or more than 120,000 public chains, plus five repertoires with anomalous nucleotide sharing, were excluded from co-occurrence clustering. The immuneACCESS repertoire file appears here via TCRdb, limited to in-frame rearrangements. These files lack a portion of the clones; in checked studies, under half of the deficit traces to unresolved V genes, and the cause of the others is not known. D and trimming were read from the DNA, whereas the V and J calls and clone size are those reported in that table. The sample table lists about 130,000 clones, over 65% of them with a count of one. The ten biggest clones cover approximately 20% of the sample.

The TCR was taken from a man between 18 and 35 years old in good health and CMV-seropositive. Sequenced: PBMCs.

The nucleotide sequence is given as TGTGCCAGCTCCGGGACAGGGTTTACTGAAGCTTTCTTT. Translated, it gives CASSGTGFTEAFF. This chain joins TRBV25-1 to TRBJ1-1; a stretch of 9 junction bases matches TRBD1. CDR1 and CDR2, looked up from the germline V gene, are MGHDK and SYGVNS. Trimmed from V: 8 bases; trimmed from J: 5 bases; junction bases lacking a gene match: 6. The CDR3 measures 13 amino acids from cysteine to phenylalanine. Only CDR3 DNA is held: 39 bases, read in frame from base 1.